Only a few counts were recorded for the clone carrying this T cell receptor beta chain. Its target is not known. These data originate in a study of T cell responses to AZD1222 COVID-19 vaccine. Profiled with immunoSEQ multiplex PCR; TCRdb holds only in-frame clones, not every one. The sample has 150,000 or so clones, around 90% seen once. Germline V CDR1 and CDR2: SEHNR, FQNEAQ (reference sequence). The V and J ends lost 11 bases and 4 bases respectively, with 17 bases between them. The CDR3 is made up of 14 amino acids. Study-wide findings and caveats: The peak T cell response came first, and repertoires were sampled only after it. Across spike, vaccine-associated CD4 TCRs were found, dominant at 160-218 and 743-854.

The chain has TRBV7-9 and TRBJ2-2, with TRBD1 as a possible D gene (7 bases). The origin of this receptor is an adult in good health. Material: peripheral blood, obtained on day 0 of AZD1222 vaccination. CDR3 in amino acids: CAGEPGGGTGELFF. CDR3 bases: TGTGCCGGGGAACCAGGGGGAGGCACCGGGGAGCTGTTTTTT.